This paragraph reports one T cell receptor (beta chain). Antigen specificity is unknown. This record belongs to a study of Tregs in tolerant kidney transplant recipients. Turning to the study itself: Stimulator donor B cells were generated over approximately ten days with CD40L, cyclosporin A and IL-4. Findings of the study overall: For some patients, primers changed over time, blocking nucleotide-level comparison.

The CDR3 contains 13 residues. Germline V gene sequence: CDR1 SEHNR, CDR2 FQNEAQ (reference sequence). V shed 1 base and J shed 2 bases, with 5 bases lying between them. Produced via immunoSEQ multiplex PCR; TCRdb's table is partial and in-frame only. Here the sample spans a few thousand clones, almost 90% being singletons. This TCR derives from a human patient who received a combined kidney and bone marrow transplant. This sequence joins TRBV7-9 and TRBJ2-5; D remains unclear. Sequencing was performed on Tregs from blood cultured with allogeneic cells, taken before the transplant. DNA of the CDR3: TGTGCCAGCAGCTTAGACAAGCAAGAGACCCAGTACTTC. Its translation is CASSLDKQETQYF. Supplemented by reference TRBV7-9 and TRBJ2-5, the full variable domain reads DTGVSQNPRHKITKRGQNVTFRCDPISEHNRLYWYRQTLGQGPEFLTYFQNEAQLEKSRLLSDRFSAERPKGSFSTLEIQRTEQGDSAMYLCASSLDKQETQYFGPGTRLLVL.